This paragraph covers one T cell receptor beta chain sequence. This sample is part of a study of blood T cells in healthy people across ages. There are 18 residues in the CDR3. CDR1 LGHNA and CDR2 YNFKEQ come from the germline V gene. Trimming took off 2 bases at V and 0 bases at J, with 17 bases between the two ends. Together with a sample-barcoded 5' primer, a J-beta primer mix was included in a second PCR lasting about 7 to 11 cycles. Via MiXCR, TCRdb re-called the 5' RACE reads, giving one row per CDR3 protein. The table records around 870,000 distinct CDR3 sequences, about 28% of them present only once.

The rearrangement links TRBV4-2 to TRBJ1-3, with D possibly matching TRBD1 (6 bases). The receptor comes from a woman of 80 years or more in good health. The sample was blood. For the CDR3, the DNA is TGTGCCAGCAGCCAATTGTTCGGGGGCAGGTCCTCTGGAAACACCATATATTTT. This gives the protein CASSQLFGGRSSGNTIYF.